This entry features one TCR beta chain sequence. Its antigen is still unknown. This sample is drawn from a study of T cell repertoires in cytomegalovirus infection. Looking at the study overall: Recently identified HLA-C-restricted CMV epitopes were among the peptides used. Indications of both CMV infection and matching HLA type were provided by public TCR beta signatures.

The CDR3 totals 13 residues. Deletions cut 3 bases from V and 7 bases from J, with 9 bases between. TCRdb analysed the reads with MiXCR anew, one entry per CDR3 protein. The profile covers hundreds of thousands of distinct CDR3 sequences, with 33% appearing a single time and roughly 15% taken by the ten largest. Study observations and caveats: Across the ex vivo response, the dominant clonotypes were HLA-C-restricted CMV-specific TCR beta clonotypes. Carriage of CMV together with the relevant HLA was identifiable through cumulative public TCR beta family frequency.

The source is a human donor in good health (CMV status not recorded). Some clones in this sample may be carry-over from other donors' samples. The chain joins TRBV12-3 or TRBV12-4 to TRBJ2-2; D is unclear. The input for sequencing was cultured PBMCs, taken from culture after CMV antigen stimulation. CDR3 sequence (DNA): TGTGCCAGCAGTTTTCGTGTTGTCGGGGAGCTGTTTTTT. This translates into CASSFRVVGELFF.